This T cell receptor beta chain appears in the sequencing data of a study of shared clonotypes between healthy human individuals. There are 14 residues in the CDR3. V lost 3 bases and J 2 bases, leaving 7 bases between the germline ends. Per the germline V gene, CDR1 is LGHNA and CDR2 is YSLEER. Profiling relied on immunoSEQ multiplex PCR, and the TCRdb table lists in-frame clones only, not all of them. This table has fewer than 1.4 million clones, around 78% appearing once. With regard to this clone: Its target is unknown.

Findings and caveats of the study: Larger richness was generally estimated for naive than memory subsets. It was anticipated that sequencing depth would influence how many clonotypes donors shared.

Splitting of CD4+ cells produced CD45RA+ naive and CD45RA-negative memory subsets. The receptor's source is a young man in good health. Some clones in this sample may be carry-over from other donors' samples. This chain joins TRBV4-3 and TRBJ2-2; D is uncertain. Sequencing was performed on memory CD4+ T cells from PBMCs. Noted subset: CD45RA-negative fraction. The CDR3 loop reads CASSQLLNTGELFF. In DNA, the CDR3 is TGCGCCAGCAGCCAGTTACTTAACACCGGGGAGCTGTTTTTT.